The next 6 T cell receptor beta chains were all read from a single sample in a study of blood T cell repertoires in COVID-19. Sequencing was performed with immunoSEQ multiplex PCR; in TCRdb, only in-frame clones are kept and a portion is missing. The table includes roughly 13,000 clones, approximately 87% detected once. Specimen: peripheral blood. These receptors all come from a man aged 40-50 years with active or convalescent COVID-19.

The chain combines TRBV19 with TRBJ1-2; D ambiguous. The CDR3 runs to 14 residues. Germline CDR1 reads LNHDA; CDR2 reads SQIVND (reference sequence). With 7 bases removed from V and 0 bases from J, the gap between germline ends came to 12 bases. In DNA form, the CDR3 reads TGTGCCAGTACGGCGCAGGCAACTAACTATGGCTACACCTTC. It encodes CASTAQATNYGYTF. The complete variable domain, with remaining parts taken from reference TRBV19 and TRBJ1-2, reads DGGITQSPKYLFRKEGQNVTLSCEQNLNHDAMYWYRQDPGQGLRLIYYSQIVNDFQKGDIAEGYSVSREKKESFPLTVTSAQKNPTAFYLCASTAQATNYGYTFGSGTRLTVV.

The chain is built from TRBV6-5 and TRBJ1-5, with D perhaps TRBD1 (6 bases). The germline V gene encodes CDR1 MNHEY and CDR2 SVGAGI. The length of the CDR3 is 14 residues. V gave up 4 bases and J gave up 3 bases, with 10 bases separating them. CDR3 bases: TGTGCCAGCAGTTCGACAGGCTACAATCAGCCCCAGCATTTT. Protein sequence: CASSSTGYNQPQHF.

The genes are TRBV29-1 and TRBJ2-1; 7 nucleotides match TRBD1. V shed 4 bases, J shed 8 bases, and the junction held 17 bases outside the gene matches. This CDR3 comprises 16 residues. CDR1 SQVTM and CDR2 ANQGSEA come from the germline V gene. The CDR3 coding sequence is TGCAGCGTTGTGATTTTGGGGGACAGATTGCGCGATGAGCAGTTCTTC. Translated: CSVVILGDRLRDEQFF.

This chain uses TRBV7-9 with TRBJ1-1; no clear D. V lost 3 bases and J lost 3, with 11 bases in between. Germline CDR1 and CDR2: SEHNR and FQNEAQ (reference sequence). This CDR3 spans 14 amino acids. The CDR3 coding sequence is TGTGCCAGCAGCTTCCCTGAGCCGGACACTGAAGCTTTCTTT. Protein: CASSFPEPDTEAFF.

The chain joins TRBV4-1 to TRBJ2-2; 7 bases align to TRBD1. V lost 10 bases, J lost 7 bases, and 9 bases stayed unmatched. This CDR3 is 13 amino acids long. Germline values: CDR1 MGHRA, CDR2 YSYEKL. The CDR3 DNA reads as TGCGCCACGAGACAGGGCGTCGGCGGGGAGCTGTTTTTT. This sequence encodes CATRQGVGGELFF.

The chain uses TRBV7-6 and TRBJ1-1; D is uncertain. The CDR3 is made up of 20 amino acids. Looked up from germline, CDR1 is SGHVS and CDR2 is FNYEAQ. Trimming pared 4 bases from V and 6 bases from J, leaving 33 bases between. Here the CDR3 DNA reads TGTGCCAGCAGCTCCCAGCCCTCAGTGGTGGTCGGGGAGGAGGGCGCTGAAGCTTTCTTT. It is translated as CASSSQPSVVVGEEGAEAFF.